This T cell receptor beta chain was captured by sequencing in a study of graft-versus-host responses after intestinal transplantation. Sequencing was performed with immunoSEQ multiplex PCR; in TCRdb, only in-frame clones are kept and a portion is missing. This table has roughly 90,000 clones, 80% to 95% appearing once. The CDR3 runs to 16 residues. The germline V gene encodes CDR1 MNHEY and CDR2 SVGAGI. V was shortened by 0 bases and J by 0 bases, with 9 bases between the two germline ends. A word on this clone: Its target is not known.

The clonotype comes from a human donor who received an intestinal transplant. The chain carries TRBV6-5 and TRBJ2-1; possible D gene TRBD2, 6 bases. Sample: unstimulated CD8+ T cells sorted from spleen or lymph node cells, taken before intestinal transplant. The CDR3 reads CASSYSEGSSYNEQFF. The CDR3 DNA sequence: TGTGCCAGCAGTTACTCGGAGGGAAGCTCCTACAATGAGCAGTTCTTC.